Following are 4 T cell receptor beta chains from one sample sequenced in a study of T cell responses to AZD1222 COVID-19 vaccine. TCRdb's copy holds only in-frame clones and misses some; the assay was immunoSEQ multiplex PCR. Among approximately 180,000 clones listed, around 94% were seen once. The source was peripheral blood, collected on day 0 of AZD1222 vaccination. The receptors come from an adult in good health.

The V call is TRBV7-9, the J call TRBJ2-1; 8 bases align to TRBD1. The germline V gene encodes CDR1 SEHNR and CDR2 FQNEAQ (reference sequence). Germline trimming cut 5 bases from V and 6 bases from J; bases unmatched to any gene: 12. The CDR3 covers 16 residues. CDR3 DNA: TGTGCCAGCAGCCCTCCCTTACAGGGGGTTTCCAATGAGCAGTTCTTC. Translation gives CASSPPLQGVSNEQFF.

The J gene is TRBJ2-7, the V gene TRBV6-1, with D possibly being TRBD2 (5 bases). Germline values: CDR1 MNHNS, CDR2 SASEGT. The CDR3 spans 15 residues. Trimming took 2 bases from V and 2 from J, leaving 13 bases between them. As DNA, the CDR3 is TGTGCCAGCAGTGAAAGTACACTAGGGCCCTACGAGCAGTACGTC. This encodes CASSESTLGPYEQYV.

The CDR3 protein is CASSFTRATYNEQFF. The CDR3, as DNA: TGTGCCAGCAGCTTTACCAGGGCAACCTACAATGAGCAGTTCTTC. The chain employs TRBV5-4 and TRBJ2-1, with D perhaps TRBD1 (5 bases). The CDR3 totals 15 residues. Trimming took 2 bases from V and 2 from J, leaving 11 bases between them. Germline V gene sequence: CDR1 SGHNT, CDR2 YYREEE (reference sequence).

The chain joins TRBV4-1 to TRBJ1-1; D perhaps matches TRBD1 (5 bases). From germline, CDR1 is MGHRA and CDR2 YSYEKL. The CDR3 totals 14 residues. V was shortened by 5 bases and J by 1 base, with 11 bases between the two germline ends. CDR3 amino acids: CASSEGLRNTEAFF. CDR3 bases: TGCGCCAGCAGCGAGGGACTTCGGAACACTGAAGCTTTCTTT.